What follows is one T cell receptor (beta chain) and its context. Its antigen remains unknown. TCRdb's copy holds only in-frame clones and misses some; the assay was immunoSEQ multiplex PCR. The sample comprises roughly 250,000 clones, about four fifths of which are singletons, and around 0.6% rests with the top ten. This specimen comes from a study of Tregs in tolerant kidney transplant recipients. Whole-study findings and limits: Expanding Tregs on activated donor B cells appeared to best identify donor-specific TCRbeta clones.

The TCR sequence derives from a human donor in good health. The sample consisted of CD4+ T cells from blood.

Here the CDR3 reads CASSEALKDPQYF. The CDR3 DNA reads as TGTGCCAGCAGTGAAGCTCTCAAGGATCCGCAGTATTTT. The chain couples TRBV6-1 to TRBJ2-3; D remains ambiguous. With 0 bases removed from V and 10 bases from J, the gap between germline ends came to 11 bases. This CDR3 is built from 13 residues. Germline CDR1 and CDR2: MNHNS and SASEGT.